This T cell receptor (beta chain) originates from a study of early T cells in non-severe SARS-CoV-2 infection. Study at large: Chains were unpaired, as sequencing was done on bulk RNA from unsorted whole blood. Study-wide results and caveats: VDJdb matching, biased toward anti-spike CD8 responses, missed private and CD4 specificities.

This clonotype was seen many times. Its antigen is not known. J was trimmed by 0 bases and V by 2 bases; bases with no gene match: 3. This CDR3 is 15 amino acids long. Germline V gene lookup returns CDR1 DFQATT and CDR2 SNEGSKA (reference sequence). Each single cDNA molecule received a unique molecular identifier. TCRdb passed the 5' RACE reads through MiXCR, listing each CDR3 protein once. The sample contains 53,000 or so distinct CDR3 sequences, 7% to 8% of which appear only once. The chain joins TRBV20-1 to TRBJ2-5; 10 nucleotides agree with TRBD2. This sequence was found in an adult who was a healthcare worker with PCR-confirmed SARS-CoV-2 infection or an uninfected control (not recorded which). Sample: whole blood. The CDR3 protein is CSARLAGAYQETQYF. CDR3 nucleotide sequence: TGCAGTGCTAGACTAGCGGGGGCCTACCAAGAGACCCAGTACTTC.